This T cell receptor beta chain was identified in a study of blood T cell repertoires in COVID-19. TCRdb's table, derived via immunoSEQ multiplex PCR, lists solely in-frame clones and lacks some. Of 150,000 to 200,000 clones in the sample, less than 90% were seen once. The receptor's source is a woman aged 60-75 years with COVID-19, enrolled during active disease. Sequenced sample: peripheral blood.

The CDR3 protein is CASSLEELTSGRVSYEQYF. The CDR3 DNA reads TGTGCCAGCAGCTTAGAAGAGCTTACTAGCGGGAGGGTCTCCTACGAGCAGTACTTC. The J gene is TRBJ2-7, the V gene TRBV7-2, with 13 bases lining up with TRBD2. The CDR3 contains 19 residues. V dropped 1 base and J dropped 0; count of bases not matched to a gene: 9. The germline V gene encodes CDR1 SGHTA and CDR2 FQGNSA.